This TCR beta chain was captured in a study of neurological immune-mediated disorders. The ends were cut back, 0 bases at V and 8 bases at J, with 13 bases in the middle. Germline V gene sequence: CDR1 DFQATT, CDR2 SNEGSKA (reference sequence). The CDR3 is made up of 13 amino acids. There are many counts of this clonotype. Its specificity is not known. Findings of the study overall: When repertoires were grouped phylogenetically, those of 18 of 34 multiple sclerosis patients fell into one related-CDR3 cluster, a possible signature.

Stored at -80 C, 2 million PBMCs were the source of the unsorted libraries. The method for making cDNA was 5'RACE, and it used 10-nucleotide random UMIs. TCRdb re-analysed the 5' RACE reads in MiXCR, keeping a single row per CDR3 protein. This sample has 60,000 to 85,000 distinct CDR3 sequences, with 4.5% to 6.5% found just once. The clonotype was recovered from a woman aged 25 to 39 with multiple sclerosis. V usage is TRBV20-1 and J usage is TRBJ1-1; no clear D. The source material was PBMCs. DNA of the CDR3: TGCAGTGCTAGAGAGTGGGTAGGGTCCGAAGCTTTCTTT. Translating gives CSAREWVGSEAFF.